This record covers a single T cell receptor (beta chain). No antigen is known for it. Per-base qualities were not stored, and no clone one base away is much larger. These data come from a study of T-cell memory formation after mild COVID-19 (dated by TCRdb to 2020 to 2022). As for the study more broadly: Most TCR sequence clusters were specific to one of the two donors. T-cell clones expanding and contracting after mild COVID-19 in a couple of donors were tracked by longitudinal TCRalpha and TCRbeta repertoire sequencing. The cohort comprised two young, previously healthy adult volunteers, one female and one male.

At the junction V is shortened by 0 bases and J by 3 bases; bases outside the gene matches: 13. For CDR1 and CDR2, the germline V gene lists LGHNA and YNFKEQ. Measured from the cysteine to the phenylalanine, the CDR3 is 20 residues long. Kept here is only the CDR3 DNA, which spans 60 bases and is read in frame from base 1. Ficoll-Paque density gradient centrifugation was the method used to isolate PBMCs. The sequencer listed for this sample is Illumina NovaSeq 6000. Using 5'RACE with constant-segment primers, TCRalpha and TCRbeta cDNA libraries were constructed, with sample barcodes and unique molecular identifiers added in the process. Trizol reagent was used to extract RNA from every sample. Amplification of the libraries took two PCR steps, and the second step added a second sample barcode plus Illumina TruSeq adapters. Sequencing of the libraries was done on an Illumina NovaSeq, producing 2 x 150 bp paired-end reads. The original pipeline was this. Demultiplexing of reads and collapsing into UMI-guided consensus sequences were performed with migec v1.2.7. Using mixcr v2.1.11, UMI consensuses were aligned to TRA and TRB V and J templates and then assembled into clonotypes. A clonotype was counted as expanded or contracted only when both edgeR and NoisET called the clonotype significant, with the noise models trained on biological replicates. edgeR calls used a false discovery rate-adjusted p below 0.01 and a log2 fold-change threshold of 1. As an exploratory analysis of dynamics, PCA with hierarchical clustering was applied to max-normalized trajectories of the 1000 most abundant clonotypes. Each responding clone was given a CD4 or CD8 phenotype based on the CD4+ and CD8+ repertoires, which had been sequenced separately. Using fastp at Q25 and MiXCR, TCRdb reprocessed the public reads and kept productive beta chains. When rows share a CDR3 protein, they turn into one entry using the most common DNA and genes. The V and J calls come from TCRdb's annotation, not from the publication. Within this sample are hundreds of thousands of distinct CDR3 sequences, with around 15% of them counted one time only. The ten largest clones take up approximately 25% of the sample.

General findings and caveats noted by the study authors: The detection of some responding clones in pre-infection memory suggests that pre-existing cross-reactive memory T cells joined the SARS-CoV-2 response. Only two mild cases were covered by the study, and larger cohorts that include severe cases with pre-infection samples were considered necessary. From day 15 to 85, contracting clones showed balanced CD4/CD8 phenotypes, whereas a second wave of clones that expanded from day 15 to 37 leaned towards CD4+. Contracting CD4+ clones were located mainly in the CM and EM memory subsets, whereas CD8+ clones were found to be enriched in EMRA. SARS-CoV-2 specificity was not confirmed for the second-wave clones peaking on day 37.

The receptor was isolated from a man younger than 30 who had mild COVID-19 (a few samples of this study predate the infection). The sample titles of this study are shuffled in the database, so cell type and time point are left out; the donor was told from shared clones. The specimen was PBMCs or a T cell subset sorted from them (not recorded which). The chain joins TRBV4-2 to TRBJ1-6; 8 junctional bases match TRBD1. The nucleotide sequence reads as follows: TGTGCCAGCAGCCAAGAGTCAAGACAGGGGAGTGTAGACTATAATTCACCCCTCCACTTT. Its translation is CASSQESRQGSVDYNSPLHF.